The present T cell receptor beta chain was sequenced within a study of blood T cell repertoires in COVID-19. Across the study: Material from acute and convalescent COVID-19 was sourced from the United States, Italy and Spain. Nucleic acid was either cDNA or gDNA, and it came from T cells, B-cell-depleted T cells, or PBMCs.

The CDR3 consists of 15 residues. In germline, CDR1 is SEHNR, CDR2 FQNEAQ (reference sequence). V was clipped by 5 bases and J by 1 base, with 11 bases between them. As processed by the authors: Counts of nucleated cells, estimated from reference gene primer amplification, were obtained. Clones were read by immunoSEQ multiplex PCR, and TCRdb kept only the in-frame ones, dropping some. The D gene and trimming were derived from the DNA, and the V and J assignments and clone size from that table. Of around 160,000 clones detected, about 85% appear once; the ten largest clones hold 0.99%. The specimen sequenced was peripheral blood. This chain uses TRBV7-9 with TRBJ1-4; D perhaps matches TRBD1 (6 bases). This TCR was recovered from a man between 18 and 29 years old with acute or convalescent COVID-19. CDR3 DNA: TGTGCCAGCAGCCTGACACAGGGAACTAATGAAAAACTGTTTTTT. It yields the protein CASSLTQGTNEKLFF.